A selection of T cell receptor beta chains follows, all from one sample in a study of CD8 T cells in ankylosing spondylitis. TCRdb re-analysed the 5' RACE reads in MiXCR, keeping a single row per CDR3 protein. The repertoire includes a few hundred thousand distinct CDR3 sequences, about a fifth of them detected once, and approximately 16% sits in the top ten. The sample comprised blood, either unsorted or a sorted T cell fraction (not recorded which). These receptors all come from a male donor with ankylosing spondylitis. Each CDR3 is given with its conserved first and last residue. D genes are given only for firm matches. Expanded clones get a size class; other rows say once, few or many, or leave the size out.

cdr3_nt: TGTGCCAGCAGCGCTCGAATGGCGGGAGTGGAGACCCAGTACTTC
cdr3_aa: CASSARMAGVETQYF
j_call: TRBJ2-5
d_call: TRBD2
v_call: TRBV13
clone_size: .

cdr3_nt: TGTGCCAGCAGCTTATCTTGGGGCAGGGGGCGACCAAACTATGGCTACACCTTC
cdr3_aa: CASSLSWGRGRPNYGYTF
j_call: TRBJ1-2
d_call: TRBD1
v_call: TRBV11-1
clone_size: few

cdr3_nt: TGTGCCAGCAGCTTTCAGGGTAACGTTGAAGCTTTCTTT
cdr3_aa: CASSFQGNVEAFF
j_call: TRBJ1-1
d_call: .
v_call: TRBV7-3
clone_size: .

cdr3_nt: TGCGCCAGCAGCTTGGTATTCGGGGCCGATCCGTACGAGCAGTACTTC
cdr3_aa: CASSLVFGADPYEQYF
j_call: TRBJ2-7
d_call: .
v_call: TRBV5-1
clone_size: .

cdr3_nt: TGCGCCAGCAGCTCAGCAGGGGCTGACACAGATACGCAGTATTTT
cdr3_aa: CASSSAGADTDTQYF
j_call: TRBJ2-3
d_call: .
v_call: TRBV5-1
clone_size: few

cdr3_nt: TGCAGTGCTAGAGATCGTCTCCCCAACAATGAGCAGTTCTTC
cdr3_aa: CSARDRLPNNEQFF
j_call: TRBJ2-1
d_call: .
v_call: TRBV20-1
clone_size: .

cdr3_nt: TGTGCCTGGAACGAGGCGCCGGGGGCGAACACTGAAGCTTTCTTT
cdr3_aa: CAWNEAPGANTEAFF
j_call: TRBJ1-1
d_call: .
v_call: TRBV30
clone_size: few

cdr3_nt: TGTGCCATCAGGGGGACAGCCAGCACAGATACGCAGTATTTT
cdr3_aa: CAIRGTASTDTQYF
j_call: TRBJ2-3
d_call: TRBD1
v_call: TRBV10-3
clone_size: .

cdr3_nt: TGCGCCAGCAGCTTCCGACAACGGATAACGAACACCGGGGAGCTGTTTTTT
cdr3_aa: CASSFRQRITNTGELFF
j_call: TRBJ2-2
d_call: .
v_call: TRBV5-1
clone_size: few

cdr3_nt: TGTGCCAGCAGCCTTCCCGGAGGGCTGGGAGAGACCCAGTACTTC
cdr3_aa: CASSLPGGLGETQYF
j_call: TRBJ2-5
d_call: .
v_call: TRBV6-2/TRBV6-3
clone_size: few

cdr3_nt: TGCGCCAGCAGCTTGGGTTCTGCGAACACCGGGGAGCTGTTTTTT
cdr3_aa: CASSLGSANTGELFF
j_call: TRBJ2-2
d_call: .
v_call: TRBV7-9
clone_size: many

cdr3_nt: TGTGCCAGCAGCCGTACCTCCGGGGCGGACACAGATACGCAGTATTTT
cdr3_aa: CASSRTSGADTDTQYF
j_call: TRBJ2-3
d_call: .
v_call: TRBV7-2
clone_size: few

cdr3_nt: TGTGCCAGCAGTTCCCGAAGTGACGAAGCTTTCTTT
cdr3_aa: CASSSRSDEAFF
j_call: TRBJ1-1
d_call: .
v_call: TRBV12-3/TRBV12-4
clone_size: .

cdr3_nt: TGCGCCAGCAGCCCCGCCTTTGGAGCGGGAGTTGGCGATACGCAGTATTTT
cdr3_aa: CASSPAFGAGVGDTQYF
j_call: TRBJ2-3
d_call: TRBD2
v_call: TRBV5-1
clone_size: .

cdr3_nt: TGTGCCAGCAGTCCCCGCCCCCCCGGGGAGCTGTTTTTT
cdr3_aa: CASSPRPPGELFF
j_call: TRBJ2-2
d_call: .
v_call: TRBV6-6
clone_size: few

cdr3_nt: TGTGCCAGCAAATTCAAAGGGGAAGAGACCCAGTACTTC
cdr3_aa: CASKFKGEETQYF
j_call: TRBJ2-5
d_call: .
v_call: TRBV21-1
clone_size: few

cdr3_nt: TGCGCCAGCAGCTCCACCCGGGGGACTATGAACACCGGGGAGCTGTTTTTT
cdr3_aa: CASSSTRGTMNTGELFF
j_call: TRBJ2-2
d_call: TRBD2
v_call: TRBV5-1
clone_size: .

cdr3_nt: TGTGCCAGCGTAGCGGCTAGCACAGATACGCAGTATTTT
cdr3_aa: CASVAASTDTQYF
j_call: TRBJ2-3
d_call: .
v_call: TRBV28
clone_size: few

cdr3_nt: TGTGCCAGCAGTTTCACGCCGTCCGAGGGGGCAACTAATGAAAAACTGTTTTTT
cdr3_aa: CASSFTPSEGATNEKLFF
j_call: TRBJ1-4
d_call: .
v_call: TRBV12-3/TRBV12-4
clone_size: .

cdr3_nt: TGTGCCAGCAGTCGTCCCCCCTTCGGGGCGGGGAACACCGGGGAGCTGTTTTTT
cdr3_aa: CASSRPPFGAGNTGELFF
j_call: TRBJ2-2
d_call: .
v_call: TRBV12-3/TRBV12-4
clone_size: .

cdr3_nt: TGTGCCACCAGCAGACCGCACAGCTCCAAGGTCCACAATGAGCAGTTCTTC
cdr3_aa: CATSRPHSSKVHNEQFF
j_call: TRBJ2-1
d_call: .
v_call: TRBV15
clone_size: .

cdr3_nt: TGTGCCAGCAGCTTAACTACAGGGGGCACCATTTTTCAGTACTTC
cdr3_aa: CASSLTTGGTIFQYF
j_call: TRBJ2-4
d_call: TRBD1
v_call: TRBV7-2
clone_size: .

cdr3_nt: TGTGCCAGCAGCCAGGCTAGCGGGAGTCACTACGAGCAGTACTTC
cdr3_aa: CASSQASGSHYEQYF
j_call: TRBJ2-7
d_call: TRBD2
v_call: TRBV3-1
clone_size: few

cdr3_nt: TGTGCCAGCAGCTTGCACCGGACTAGCGGGAGTTATGAGCAGTTCTTC
cdr3_aa: CASSLHRTSGSYEQFF
j_call: TRBJ2-1
d_call: TRBD2
v_call: TRBV5-8
clone_size: .

cdr3_nt: TGTGCCAGCAGTAGGAGGTTGGGTTGGGCCAACGTCCTGACTTTC
cdr3_aa: CASSRRLGWANVLTF
j_call: TRBJ2-6
d_call: .
v_call: TRBV27
clone_size: .

cdr3_nt: TGTGCCAGCACGGCTAGGGTAGCAGCCTCGGAGGAGCTGTTTTTT
cdr3_aa: CASTARVAASEELFF
j_call: TRBJ2-2
d_call: .
v_call: TRBV28
clone_size: few

cdr3_nt: TGTGCCAGCAGCCACGCGGGGCCTCAGTTCTTC
cdr3_aa: CASSHAGPQFF
j_call: TRBJ2-1
d_call: .
v_call: TRBV3-1
clone_size: .

cdr3_nt: TGCGCCAGCAGCCAAGCCGACCGTTCCTACGAGCAGTACTTC
cdr3_aa: CASSQADRSYEQYF
j_call: TRBJ2-7
d_call: .
v_call: TRBV4-1
clone_size: few

cdr3_nt: TGCGCCAGCAGCCCCGAACCCCGTACAGATACGCAGTATTTT
cdr3_aa: CASSPEPRTDTQYF
j_call: TRBJ2-3
d_call: .
v_call: TRBV5-1
clone_size: few

cdr3_nt: TGCGCCAGCAGCCAAGATCCCCGACCACTGAACACTGAAGCTTTCTTT
cdr3_aa: CASSQDPRPLNTEAFF
j_call: TRBJ1-1
d_call: .
v_call: TRBV4-1
clone_size: once

cdr3_nt: TGTGCCAGCAGCTGGTCCGGGACAGGGGGCGCAGAGACCCAGTACTTC
cdr3_aa: CASSWSGTGGAETQYF
j_call: TRBJ2-5
d_call: TRBD1
v_call: TRBV7-2
clone_size: .

cdr3_nt: TGCAGCGTTGAAAACCGGGACTATGGCTACACCTTC
cdr3_aa: CSVENRDYGYTF
j_call: TRBJ1-2
d_call: .
v_call: TRBV29-1
clone_size: few

cdr3_nt: TGCGCCAGCAGCTCGACTAGCGGACCCACAGATACGCAGTATTTT
cdr3_aa: CASSSTSGPTDTQYF
j_call: TRBJ2-3
d_call: TRBD2
v_call: TRBV5-1
clone_size: few

cdr3_nt: TGTGCCAGCAGAGTCCGGACAGCTAGCACAGATACGCAGTATTTT
cdr3_aa: CASRVRTASTDTQYF
j_call: TRBJ2-3
d_call: .
v_call: TRBV2
clone_size: .

cdr3_nt: TGCAGTGCTAGAGGTGGGGACGAGACCCAGTACTTC
cdr3_aa: CSARGGDETQYF
j_call: TRBJ2-5
d_call: .
v_call: TRBV20-1
clone_size: few

cdr3_nt: TGTGCCAGCATACTGGGGCGGACTAATGAAAAACTGTTTTTT
cdr3_aa: CASILGRTNEKLFF
j_call: TRBJ1-4
d_call: .
v_call: TRBV2
clone_size: .

cdr3_nt: TGCGCCAGCAGCTTGGCTCTGGGGGAGACCCAGTACTTC
cdr3_aa: CASSLALGETQYF
j_call: TRBJ2-5
d_call: .
v_call: TRBV5-1
clone_size: many

cdr3_nt: TGTGCCAGCAGTTTATGGGGAGCCCAGCGGTACGAGCAGTACTTC
cdr3_aa: CASSLWGAQRYEQYF
j_call: TRBJ2-7
d_call: .
v_call: TRBV28
clone_size: few

cdr3_nt: TGTGCCAGCAGTGACGGATACAGGGCGGCTTGGGATACGCAGTATTTT
cdr3_aa: CASSDGYRAAWDTQYF
j_call: TRBJ2-3
d_call: .
v_call: TRBV25-1
clone_size: .

cdr3_nt: TGTGCCATCATGAACAGGCAGGCTCTGAACACTGAAGCTTTCTTT
cdr3_aa: CAIMNRQALNTEAFF
j_call: TRBJ1-1
d_call: .
v_call: TRBV10-3
clone_size: .

cdr3_nt: TGTGCCACCATGGTGGCAGGGGGCTACGAGCAGTACTTC
cdr3_aa: CATMVAGGYEQYF
j_call: TRBJ2-7
d_call: TRBD1
v_call: TRBV28
clone_size: many

cdr3_nt: TGTGCCAGCAGCTTAGATGGGTACCAGCCCCAGCATTTT
cdr3_aa: CASSLDGYQPQHF
j_call: TRBJ1-5
d_call: .
v_call: TRBV7-9
clone_size: .

cdr3_nt: TGTGCCAGCAGCCCCGGGACAGGGGTAATCAATGAGCAGTTCTTC
cdr3_aa: CASSPGTGVINEQFF
j_call: TRBJ2-1
d_call: TRBD1
v_call: TRBV4-2
clone_size: .